This is a list of T cell receptor beta chains from one sample in a study of OX40 agonist ivuxolimab in advanced cancers. Clones were sequenced by immunoSEQ multiplex PCR, and TCRdb holds only the in-frame ones, with some missing. The table lists 70,000 or so clones, approximately 93% of them singletons. The sample here was CD4+ or CD8+ T cells sorted from blood, taken in a trial of the OX40 agonist ivuxolimab. The receptor set was obtained from an adult with an advanced solid tumor such as melanoma, head and neck, liver or kidney cancer. The CDR3 runs from the conserved cysteine through the conserved F or W. The order of the fields is V gene, clone size, D gene, J gene, CDR3 protein, CDR3 DNA. A D gene is named only where the DNA matches it firmly. Not every row has a clone size; where given, it reads once, few, many or a size class.

TRBV14	-	-	TRBJ1-2	CASSQDPGNYGYTF	TGTGCCAGCAGCCAAGATCCAGGAAACTATGGCTACACCTTC
TRBV2	-	TRBD2	TRBJ2-1	CASSNSGRASYNEQFF	TGTGCCAGCAGTAATAGCGGGAGGGCCTCCTACAATGAGCAGTTCTTC
TRBV28	-	TRBD2	TRBJ2-1	CASSERTSGYYNEQFF	TGTGCCAGCAGCGAACGGACTAGCGGTTACTACAATGAGCAGTTCTTC
TRBV6-1	-	-	TRBJ2-7	CASSRDFRGAYEQYF	TGTGCCAGCAGTCGGGACTTCAGAGGGGCGTACGAGCAGTACTTC
TRBV6-5	-	-	TRBJ2-5	CASSYGQRTAQETQYF	TGTGCCAGCAGTTACGGACAACGGACAGCTCAAGAGACCCAGTACTTC
TRBV28	-	TRBD2	TRBJ2-5	CASGVLGGRAVRETQYF	TGTGCCAGCGGGGTTCTAGGCGGGAGGGCCGTGAGAGAGACCCAGTACTTC
TRBV29-1	-	TRBD2	TRBJ2-1	CSDGTSGSGEQFF	TGCAGCGACGGGACTAGCGGGAGTGGTGAGCAGTTCTTC
TRBV5-1	-	TRBD1	TRBJ2-3	CASTQGGALRTDTQYF	TGCGCCAGCACACAGGGGGGAGCTTTGCGCACAGATACGCAGTATTTT
TRBV10-1	-	-	TRBJ2-2	CASSESHTGELFF	TGCGCCAGCAGTGAGAGTCACACCGGGGAGCTGTTTTTT
TRBV19	-	-	TRBJ2-5	CASSIGLRETQYF	TGTGCCAGTAGTATCGGGCTGAGGGAGACCCAGTACTTC
TRBV2	once	-	TRBJ1-2	CASSGIEQTGNTF	TGTGCCAGTAGCGGGATCGAACAGACTGGAAACACCTTC
TRBV4-1	-	-	TRBJ1-1	CASSRLRGEAFF	TGCGCCAGCAGCCGCCTGCGGGGTGAAGCTTTCTTT
TRBV7-3	-	TRBD2	TRBJ2-3	CASSHGTSGSWGTDTQYF	TGTGCCAGCAGCCACGGGACTAGCGGGAGCTGGGGCACAGATACGCAGTATTTT
TRBV6-1	-	-	TRBJ1-1	CASSEARGATEAFF	TGTGCCAGCAGTGAAGCGCGGGGGGCCACTGAAGCTTTCTTT
TRBV27	-	TRBD1	TRBJ2-7	CASSRGQGFSYEQYF	TGTGCCAGCAGTCGGGGACAGGGGTTTTCCTACGAGCAGTACTTC
TRBV10-2	-	-	TRBJ2-3	CASSGADTQYF	TGCGCCAGCAGTGGAGCAGATACGCAGTATTTT
TRBV5-1	-	TRBD2	TRBJ2-1	CASSTGGPINEQFF	TGCGCCAGCAGCACGGGAGGGCCGATAAATGAGCAGTTCTTC
TRBV5-4	-	-	TRBJ2-7	CASSTRTNYEQYF	TGTGCCAGCAGCACTAGGACGAACTACGAGCAGTACTTC
TRBV19	-	TRBD1	TRBJ1-4	CASRTGVTNEKLFF	TGTGCCAGTAGAACAGGGGTAACTAATGAAAAACTGTTTTTT
TRBV5-1	-	TRBD1	TRBJ2-7	CASSPGTGPHEQYF	TGCGCCAGCAGCCCCGGGACAGGGCCCCACGAGCAGTACTTC
TRBV5-8	-	TRBD2	TRBJ2-7	CASSLAPGGNYEQYF	TGTGCCAGCAGCTTGGCTCCGGGAGGTAACTACGAGCAGTACTTC
TRBV5-6	-	-	TRBJ2-1	CASSLQLLSSYNEQFF	TGTGCCAGCAGCTTACAGTTATTAAGCTCCTACAATGAGCAGTTCTTC